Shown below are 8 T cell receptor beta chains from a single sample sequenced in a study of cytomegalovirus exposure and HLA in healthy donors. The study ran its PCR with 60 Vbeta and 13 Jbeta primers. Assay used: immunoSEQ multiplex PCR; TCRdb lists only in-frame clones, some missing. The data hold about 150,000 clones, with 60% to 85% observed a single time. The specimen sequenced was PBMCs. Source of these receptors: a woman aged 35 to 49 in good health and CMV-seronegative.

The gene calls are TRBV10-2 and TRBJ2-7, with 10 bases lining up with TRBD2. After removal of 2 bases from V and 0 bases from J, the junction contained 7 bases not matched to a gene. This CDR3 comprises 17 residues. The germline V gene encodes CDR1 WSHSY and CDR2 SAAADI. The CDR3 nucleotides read TGCGCCAGCAGTGAGGAGGGACTAGCGTATCCCTCCTACGAGCAGTACTTC. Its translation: CASSEEGLAYPSYEQYF.

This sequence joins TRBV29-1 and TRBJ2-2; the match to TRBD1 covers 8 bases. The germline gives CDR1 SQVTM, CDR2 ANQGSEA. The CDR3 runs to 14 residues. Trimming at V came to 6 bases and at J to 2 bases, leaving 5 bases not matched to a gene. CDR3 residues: CSVEQGDNTGELFF. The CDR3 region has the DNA TGCAGCGTCGAACAGGGGGATAACACCGGGGAGCTGTTTTTT.

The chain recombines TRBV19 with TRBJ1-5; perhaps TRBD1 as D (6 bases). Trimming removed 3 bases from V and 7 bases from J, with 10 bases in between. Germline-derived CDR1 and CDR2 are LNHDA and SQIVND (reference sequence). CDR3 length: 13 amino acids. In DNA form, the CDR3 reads TGTGCCAGTAGTATGCTCCAGGGGCAGCCCCAGCATTTT. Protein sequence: CASSMLQGQPQHF.

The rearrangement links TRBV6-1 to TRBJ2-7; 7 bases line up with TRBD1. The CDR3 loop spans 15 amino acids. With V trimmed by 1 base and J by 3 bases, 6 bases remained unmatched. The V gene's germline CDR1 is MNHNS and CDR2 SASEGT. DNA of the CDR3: TGTGCCAGCAGTGAAGAATCAGGGGGAGTCTACGAGCAGTACTTC. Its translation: CASSEESGGVYEQYF.

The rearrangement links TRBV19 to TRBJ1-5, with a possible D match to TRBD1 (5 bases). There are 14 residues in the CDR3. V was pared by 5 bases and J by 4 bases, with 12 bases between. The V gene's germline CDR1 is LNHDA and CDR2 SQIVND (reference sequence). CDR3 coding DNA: TGTGCCAGTAGTCGCGGGGCCGCTAATCAGCCCCAGCATTTT. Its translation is CASSRGAANQPQHF.

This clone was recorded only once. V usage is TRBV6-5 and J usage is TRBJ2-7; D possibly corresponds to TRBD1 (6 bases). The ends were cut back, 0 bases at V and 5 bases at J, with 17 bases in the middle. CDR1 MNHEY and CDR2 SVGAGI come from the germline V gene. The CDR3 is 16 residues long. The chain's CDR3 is CASSYSTARGGDEQYF. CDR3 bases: TGTGCCAGCAGTTACTCGACCGCTCGAGGGGGTGACGAGCAGTACTTC.

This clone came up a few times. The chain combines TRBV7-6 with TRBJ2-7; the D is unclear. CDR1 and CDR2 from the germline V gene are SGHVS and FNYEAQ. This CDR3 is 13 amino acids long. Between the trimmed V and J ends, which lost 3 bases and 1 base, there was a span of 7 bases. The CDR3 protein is CASSFTESYEQYF. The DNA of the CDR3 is TGTGCCAGCAGCTTTACTGAATCCTACGAGCAGTACTTC.

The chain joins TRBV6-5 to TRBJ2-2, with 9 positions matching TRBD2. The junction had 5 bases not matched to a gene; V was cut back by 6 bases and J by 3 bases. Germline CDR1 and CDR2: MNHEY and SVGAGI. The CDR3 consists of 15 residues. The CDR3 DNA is TGTGCCAGCAGGCCTCTAGCGGGGTACACCGGGGAGCTGTTTTTT. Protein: CASRPLAGYTGELFF.